This T cell receptor (beta chain) was identified during a study of blood T cells in healthy people across ages. Findings and limits, study-wide: PBMCs went unsorted, and a conclusive naive versus antigen-experienced comparison was therefore prevented.

Trimming pared 0 bases from V and 0 bases from J, leaving 16 bases between. Germline V gene sequence: CDR1 SGHRS, CDR2 YFSETQ. This CDR3 comprises 17 residues. Together with a sample-barcoded 5' primer, a J-beta primer mix was included in a second PCR lasting about 6 to 11 cycles. TCRdb fed the 5' RACE reads into MiXCR, producing one record per CDR3 protein. Altogether roughly 1,000,000 distinct CDR3 sequences are present, under 30% being singletons, with the ten largest covering 0.65% to 0.75%. In this sample, this clonotype turned up once. Its target is unknown. The same data also contributed to another study, on T cells of mothers and their children.

Sequenced material: blood. The clonotype was recovered from a girl aged 2-10 years in good health. The chain recombines TRBV5-1 with TRBJ2-7; D is ambiguous. CDR3 in amino acids: CASSLASEDVSSYEQYF. CDR3 coding DNA: TGCGCCAGCAGCTTGGCGAGCGAAGACGTCAGCTCCTACGAGCAGTACTTC.